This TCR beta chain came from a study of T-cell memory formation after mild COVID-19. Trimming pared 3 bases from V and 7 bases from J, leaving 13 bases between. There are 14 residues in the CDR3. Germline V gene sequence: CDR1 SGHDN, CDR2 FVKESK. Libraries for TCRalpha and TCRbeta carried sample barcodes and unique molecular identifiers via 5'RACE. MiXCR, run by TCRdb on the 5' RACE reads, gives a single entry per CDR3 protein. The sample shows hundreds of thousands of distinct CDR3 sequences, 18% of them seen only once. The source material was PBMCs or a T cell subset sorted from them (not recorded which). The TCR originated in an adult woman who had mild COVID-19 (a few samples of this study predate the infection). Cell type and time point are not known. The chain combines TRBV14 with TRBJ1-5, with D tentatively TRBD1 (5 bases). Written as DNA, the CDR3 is TGTGCCAGCAGCCAGGGGGTAGACAGCCAGCCCCAGCATTTT. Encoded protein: CASSQGVDSQPQHF.